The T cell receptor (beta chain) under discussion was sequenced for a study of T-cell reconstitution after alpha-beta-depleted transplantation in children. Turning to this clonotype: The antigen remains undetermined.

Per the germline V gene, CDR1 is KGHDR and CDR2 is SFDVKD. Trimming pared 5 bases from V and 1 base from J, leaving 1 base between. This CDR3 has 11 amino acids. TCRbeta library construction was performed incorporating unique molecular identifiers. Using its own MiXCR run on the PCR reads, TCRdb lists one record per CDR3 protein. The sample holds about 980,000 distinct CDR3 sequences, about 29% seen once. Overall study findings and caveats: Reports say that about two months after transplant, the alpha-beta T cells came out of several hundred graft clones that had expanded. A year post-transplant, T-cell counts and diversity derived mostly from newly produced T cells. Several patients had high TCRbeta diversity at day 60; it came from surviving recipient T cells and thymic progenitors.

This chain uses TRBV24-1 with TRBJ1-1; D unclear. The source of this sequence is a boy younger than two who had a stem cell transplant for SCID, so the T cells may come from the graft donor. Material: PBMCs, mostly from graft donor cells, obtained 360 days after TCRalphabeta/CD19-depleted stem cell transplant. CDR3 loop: CATSANTEAFF. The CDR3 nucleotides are TGTGCCACCAGTGCGAACACTGAAGCTTTCTTT.